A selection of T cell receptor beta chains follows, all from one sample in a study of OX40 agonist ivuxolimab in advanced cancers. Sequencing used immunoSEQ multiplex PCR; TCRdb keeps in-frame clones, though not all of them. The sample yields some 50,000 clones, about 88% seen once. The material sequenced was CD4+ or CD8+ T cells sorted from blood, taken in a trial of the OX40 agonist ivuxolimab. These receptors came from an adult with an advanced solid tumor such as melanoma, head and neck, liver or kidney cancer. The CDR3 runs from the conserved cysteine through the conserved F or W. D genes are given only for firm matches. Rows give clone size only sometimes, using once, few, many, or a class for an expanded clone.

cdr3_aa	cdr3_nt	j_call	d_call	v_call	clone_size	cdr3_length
CASTPGQGKSLAGNTIYF	TGTGCCAGCACCCCGGGACAGGGAAAATCTCTGGCTGGAAACACCATATATTTT	TRBJ1-3	TRBD1	TRBV5-4	once	18
CASSPTGTRLYEQFF	TGTGCCAGCAGCCCGACTGGGACTAGATTGTATGAGCAGTTCTTC	TRBJ2-1	TRBD2	TRBV9	once	15
CASSLSGQGTDTQYF	TGTGCCAGCAGCTTAAGTGGACAGGGTACAGATACGCAGTATTTT	TRBJ2-3	TRBD1	TRBV7-9	.	15
CSAHHDVYGYTF	TGCAGCGCCCATCATGATGTCTATGGCTACACCTTC	TRBJ1-2	.	TRBV29-1	.	12
CASSKDPGQGEGNTIYF	TGTGCCAGCAGCAAAGATCCAGGACAGGGGGAAGGAAACACCATATATTTT	TRBJ1-3	.	TRBV21-1	.	17
CASKLSGSTGELFF	TGTGCCAGCAAACTCTCGGGTTCCACCGGGGAGCTGTTTTTT	TRBJ2-2	.	TRBV6-5	.	14
CASSHLRDSIYEQYF	TGCGCCAGCAGCCACCTCCGGGACAGTATTTACGAGCAGTACTTC	TRBJ2-7	TRBD1	TRBV4-1	.	15
CASSIGASVYNEQFF	TGTGCCAGTAGTATTGGGGCTAGCGTTTACAATGAGCAGTTCTTC	TRBJ2-1	.	TRBV19	.	15
CASRDMGDPYGYTF	TGTGCCAGTAGGGACATGGGAGATCCTTATGGCTACACCTTC	TRBJ1-2	.	TRBV19	.	14
CASSFALNTEAFF	TGTGCCAGCAGCTTTGCCCTCAACACTGAAGCTTTCTTT	TRBJ1-1	.	TRBV11-1	.	13
CASSFGDRNYGYTF	TGTGCCAGCAGTTTTGGAGACAGGAACTATGGCTACACCTTC	TRBJ1-2	.	TRBV28	few	14
CASKTGSSYEQYF	TGTGCCAGCAAGACAGGGAGCTCCTACGAGCAGTACTTC	TRBJ2-7	TRBD1	TRBV6-1	.	13
CASSQSARTNYGYTF	TGTGCCAGCAGCCAATCGGCTAGGACTAACTATGGCTACACCTTC	TRBJ1-2	.	TRBV16	.	15
CASRGLAGGHSGELFF	TGTGCCAGCAGGGGACTAGCGGGAGGGCATTCCGGGGAGCTGTTTTTT	TRBJ2-2	TRBD2	TRBV11-2	.	16
CSVAIQGLSDTQYF	TGCAGCGTTGCGATACAGGGGCTCTCAGATACGCAGTATTTT	TRBJ2-3	TRBD1	TRBV29-1	.	14
CASSSQGMGTEAFF	TGTGCCAGCAGTTCACAGGGAATGGGAACTGAAGCTTTCTTT	TRBJ1-1	.	TRBV2	.	14
CASKTGSDPGYEQYF	TGTGCCAGCAAGACAGGTTCAGACCCGGGGTACGAGCAGTACTTC	TRBJ2-7	.	TRBV6-1	.	15
CASSMGLAGGQETQYF	TGTGCCAGCAGCATGGGACTAGCGGGGGGCCAAGAGACCCAGTACTTC	TRBJ2-5	TRBD2	TRBV7-2	.	16
CASSLPGQKNIQYF	TGTGCCAGCAGCCTGCCGGGACAGAAAAACATTCAGTACTTC	TRBJ2-4	TRBD1	TRBV6-5	.	14
CASSFSGGYEQYF	TGTGCCAGCAGCTTTAGCGGGGGGTACGAGCAGTACTTC	TRBJ2-7	TRBD2	TRBV7-2	.	13
CASSYVEGYTF	TGTGCCAGCAGTTACGTGGAGGGCTACACCTTC	TRBJ1-2	.	TRBV6-5	.	11
CASSFLQGKNTEAFF	TGTGCCAGCAGCTTCCTACAGGGGAAGAACACTGAAGCTTTCTTT	TRBJ1-1	TRBD1	TRBV13	.	15
CASNPHLVPVMTVPYAQYF	TGTGCCAGTAACCCCCATCTCGTGCCCGTGATGACAGTTCCCTACGCGCAGTACTTC	TRBJ2-7	.	TRBV19	.	19
CSVERGNEQFF	TGCAGCGTTGAAAGGGGCAATGAGCAGTTCTTC	TRBJ2-1	.	TRBV29-1	.	11
CASSQNTEAFF	TGTGCCAGCAGCCAGAACACTGAAGCTTTCTTT	TRBJ1-1	.	TRBV14	few	11
CALTSGFTDTQYF	TGTGCCTTGACTAGCGGATTCACAGATACGCAGTATTTT	TRBJ2-3	TRBD2	TRBV30	.	13
CSVRGTGGEKLFF	TGCAGCGTGAGGGGGACAGGGGGTGAAAAACTGTTTTTT	TRBJ1-4	TRBD1	TRBV29-1	.	13
CASSLKGPYNQPQHF	TGTGCTAGCAGCTTAAAAGGGCCGTACAATCAGCCCCAGCATTTT	TRBJ1-5	.	TRBV7-7	.	15
CASSQEGSTDTQYF	TGTGCCAGCAGCCAAGAAGGCAGCACAGATACGCAGTATTTT	TRBJ2-3	.	TRBV4-2	.	14
CASSMGGTEAFF	TGTGCCAGTAGTATGGGGGGCACTGAAGCTTTCTTT	TRBJ1-1	.	TRBV19	.	12
CASSPGVGRETQYF	TGTGCCAGCAGCCCCGGTGTGGGACGGGAGACCCAGTACTTC	TRBJ2-5	.	TRBV6-5	medium-sized	14
CASRRGPTETQYF	TGCGCCAGCAGGAGAGGACCCACTGAGACCCAGTACTTC	TRBJ2-5	.	TRBV5-1	.	13
CASSSRDRNEKLFF	TGTGCCAGCAGCTCGCGGGACAGGAATGAAAAACTGTTTTTT	TRBJ1-4	TRBD1	TRBV5-6	.	14
CASSIYSGTTYEQYF	TGTGCCAGTAGTATCTATAGCGGGACAACCTACGAGCAGTACTTC	TRBJ2-7	TRBD2	TRBV19	.	15
CAITPSAPYEQYF	TGTGCCATCACTCCTAGCGCGCCCTACGAGCAGTACTTC	TRBJ2-7	.	TRBV10-3	.	13
CASSIDRGQGRETQYF	TGTGCCAGTAGTATAGATCGGGGACAGGGACGAGAGACCCAGTACTTC	TRBJ2-5	TRBD1	TRBV19	.	16
CASSLGTGTEAFF	TGCGCCAGCAGCCTCGGGACCGGCACTGAAGCTTTCTTT	TRBJ1-1	.	TRBV4-1	.	13
CASSSVLAAGETQYF	TGTGCCAGCAGTTCCGTTCTAGCGGCCGGAGAGACCCAGTACTTC	TRBJ2-5	TRBD2	TRBV28	.	15
CASSAGTGLGYTF	TGTGCCAGCAGCGCCGGGACAGGGCTTGGCTACACCTTC	TRBJ1-2	TRBD1	TRBV9	.	13
CASISLSGANVLTF	TGTGCCAGTATTTCGCTTTCTGGGGCCAACGTCCTGACTTTC	TRBJ2-6	.	TRBV19	.	14
CASRSGSAGTEAFF	TGTGCCAGCAGGTCCGGGTCCGCCGGGACTGAAGCTTTCTTT	TRBJ1-1	.	TRBV6-5	few	14
CASSLQWTGRFSAEAFF	TGTGCCAGCAGCTTACAATGGACAGGGAGGTTTTCGGCTGAAGCTTTCTTT	TRBJ1-1	TRBD1	TRBV5-5	.	17
CASSQLKAATNTGELFF	TGTGCCAGCAGCCAATTAAAGGCAGCGACGAACACCGGGGAGCTGTTTTTT	TRBJ2-2	.	TRBV16	.	17
CSVPTGGSAFF	TGCAGCGTTCCGACAGGGGGGTCAGCTTTCTTT	TRBJ1-1	TRBD1	TRBV29-1	.	11
CSAGSVTEAFF	TGCAGTGCTGGCAGTGTCACTGAAGCTTTCTTT	TRBJ1-1	.	TRBV20-1	once	11
CASRPWQVGGSNTEAFF	TGTGCCAGCAGACCGTGGCAGGTTGGGGGCTCGAACACTGAAGCTTTCTTT	TRBJ1-1	.	TRBV28	.	17
CASSPKGGTSGGSFYEQYF	TGTGCCAGCAGCCCAAAAGGAGGGACTAGCGGGGGGTCATTCTACGAGCAGTACTTC	TRBJ2-7	TRBD2	TRBV4-2	.	19
CASSYSWGGGELFF	TGTGCCAGCAGTTACTCGTGGGGTGGAGGGGAGCTGTTTTTT	TRBJ2-2	.	TRBV6-5	.	14
CRQFEREGSSREQYF	TGCCGGCAGTTCGAGCGGGAGGGAAGCTCCCGCGAGCAGTACTTC	TRBJ2-7	TRBD2	TRBV6-5	.	15
CASSTGTIEFGNTIYF	TGCGCCAGCAGCACCGGGACAATAGAATTTGGAAACACCATATATTTT	TRBJ1-3	.	TRBV5-1	.	16